This entry concerns a single TCR beta chain. Its specificity is unknown. A much larger clone sits a single nucleotide away, making a read error possible. The iRepertoire nested amplicon-rescue multiplex PCR amplified TCR alpha and beta CDR3s from RNA. Tissue mRNA or PBMC total RNA, roughly 100-400 ng, went into one-step reverse transcription and amplification. TCRdb independently ran MiXCR on the multiplex PCR reads; one entry per CDR3 protein. This table holds about 110,000 distinct CDR3 sequences, 20% to 30% found once. The source of the sample is a study of glioma-infiltrating T cells. General study findings and limits: CDR3 overlap between tissue and blood was very small. Above-expected tissue-blood divergence occurred in all gliomas, most in low-grade ones.

Germline V gene lookup returns CDR1 MDHEN and CDR2 SYDVKM. This CDR3 contains 16 residues. This receptor was identified in a human donor with low-grade glioma or glioblastoma, undergoing nonglioma brain surgery, or in good health (not recorded which). Input material: glioma tissue, nonneoplastic brain tissue, or PBMCs (not recorded which). The J gene is TRBJ2-1, the V gene TRBV28; D might be TRBD2 (5 bases). CDR3 DNA: TGTGTCAGCAGTTTAAACCGGGCAGGCGGGTTCAATGAGCAGTTCTTC. Translated, it gives CVSSLNRAGGFNEQFF.